Sequencing of this T cell receptor beta chain was carried out in a study of blood T cell repertoires in COVID-19. Study at large: Italy, Spain and the United States were the sources of the convalescent and acute COVID-19 samples.

Across 20 to 25 US areas, participants ranged in age from about 18 to 89 years. Each participant's cohort was designated according to participant-reported clinical history. Clones were sequenced by immunoSEQ multiplex PCR, and TCRdb holds only the in-frame ones, with some missing. The repertoire holds some 130,000 clones, with roughly 75% as singletons. This CDR3 has 16 residues. CDR1 LGHNA and CDR2 YNFKEQ come from the germline V gene. J gave up 5 bases and V 4 bases, and 10 bases lay outside the gene matches. The TCR sequence derives from a woman aged 50 to 60 who had recovered from COVID-19. Sequencing was performed on PBMCs or T cells enriched from blood (not recorded which). The V and J genes are TRBV4-2 and TRBJ2-7; 11 bases are a match to TRBD2. The CDR3 is CASSPESSGGPNEQYF. The CDR3 DNA reads as TGTGCCAGCAGCCCGGAATCTAGCGGGGGGCCCAACGAGCAGTACTTC.